This record looks at one T cell receptor (beta chain) sequence and its context. The germline gives CDR1 SGHAT, CDR2 FQNNGV. This CDR3 comprises 12 residues. V lost 3 bases and J lost 7, with 10 bases in between. These data come from a study of control samples from healthy donors and cancer patients. The method was immunoSEQ multiplex PCR; TCRdb's version includes in-frame clones alone and lacks a portion of them. The sample consists of about 48,000 clones, roughly 93% of them appearing once. This receptor was identified in a woman aged 50 to 60 with head and neck cancer. Sequenced: PBMCs. The chain employs TRBV11-2 and TRBJ2-7; D ambiguous. The CDR3 DNA is TGTGCCAGCAGCTTCGCGGAAGGGGAGCAGTACTTC. It yields the protein CASSFAEGEQYF.